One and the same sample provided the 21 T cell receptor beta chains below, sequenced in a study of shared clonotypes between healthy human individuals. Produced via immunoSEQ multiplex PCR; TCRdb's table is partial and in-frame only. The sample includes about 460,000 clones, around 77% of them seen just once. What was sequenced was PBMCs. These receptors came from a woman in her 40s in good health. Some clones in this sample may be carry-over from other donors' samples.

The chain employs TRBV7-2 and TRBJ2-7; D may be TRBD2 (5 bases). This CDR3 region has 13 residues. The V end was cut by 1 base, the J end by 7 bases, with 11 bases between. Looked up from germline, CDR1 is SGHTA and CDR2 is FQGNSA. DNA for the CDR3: TGTGCCAGCAGCTTAGTTTCGGGCGGGGAGCAGTACTTC. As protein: CASSLVSGGEQYF.

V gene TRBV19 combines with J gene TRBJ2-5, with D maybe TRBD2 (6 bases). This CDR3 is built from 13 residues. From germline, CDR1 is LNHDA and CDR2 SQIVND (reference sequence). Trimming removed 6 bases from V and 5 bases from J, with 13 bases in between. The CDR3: CASSPTRKETQYF. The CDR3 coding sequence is TGTGCCAGTAGCCCGACTAGGAAGGAGACCCAGTACTTC.

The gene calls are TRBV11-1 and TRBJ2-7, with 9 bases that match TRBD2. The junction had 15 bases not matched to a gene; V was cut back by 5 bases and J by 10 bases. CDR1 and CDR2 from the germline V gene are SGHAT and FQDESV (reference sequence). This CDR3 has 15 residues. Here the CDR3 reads CASSTNLAGTSAQYF. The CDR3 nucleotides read TGTGCCAGCAGCACAAATCTAGCGGGGACATCCGCCCAGTACTTC.

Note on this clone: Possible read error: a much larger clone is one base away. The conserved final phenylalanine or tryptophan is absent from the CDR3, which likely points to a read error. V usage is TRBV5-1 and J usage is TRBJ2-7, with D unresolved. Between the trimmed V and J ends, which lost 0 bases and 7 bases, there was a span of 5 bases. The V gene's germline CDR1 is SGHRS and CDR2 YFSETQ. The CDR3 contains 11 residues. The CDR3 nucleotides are TGCGCCAGCAGCTTGGGGCCGGAGCAGTACCTC. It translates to CASSLGPEQYL.

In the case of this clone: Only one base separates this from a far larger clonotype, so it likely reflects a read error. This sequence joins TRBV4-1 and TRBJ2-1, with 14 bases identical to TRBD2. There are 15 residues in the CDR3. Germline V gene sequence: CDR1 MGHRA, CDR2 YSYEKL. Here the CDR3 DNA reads TGCGCCAGCAGCCCGGGACTAGCGGGAGAGAATGAGCAGCTCTTC. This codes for CASSPGLAGENEQLF.

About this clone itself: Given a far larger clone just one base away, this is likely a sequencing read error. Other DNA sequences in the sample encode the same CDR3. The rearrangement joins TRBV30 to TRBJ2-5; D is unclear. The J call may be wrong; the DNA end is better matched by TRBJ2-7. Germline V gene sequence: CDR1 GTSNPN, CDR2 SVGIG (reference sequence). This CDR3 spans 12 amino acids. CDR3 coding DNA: TGCGCCTGGTCGCAGGACCGCTACGAGCAGTACTTC. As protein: CAWSQDRYEQYF.

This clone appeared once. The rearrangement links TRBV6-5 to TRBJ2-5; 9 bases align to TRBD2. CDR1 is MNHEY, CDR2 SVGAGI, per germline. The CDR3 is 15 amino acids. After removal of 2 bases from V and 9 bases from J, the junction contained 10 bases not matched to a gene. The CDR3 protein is CASSYGRGLASSQYF. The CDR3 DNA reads TGTGCCAGCAGTTACGGGAGAGGACTAGCGAGCTCCCAGTACTTC.

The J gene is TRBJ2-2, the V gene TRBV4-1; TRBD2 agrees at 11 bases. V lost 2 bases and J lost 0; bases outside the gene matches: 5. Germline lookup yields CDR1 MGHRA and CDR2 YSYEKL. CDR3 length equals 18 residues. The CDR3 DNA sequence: TGCGCCAGCAGCCAACCGGGACTAGCGGACTCGAACACCGGGGAGCTGTTTTTT. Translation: CASSQPGLADSNTGELFF.

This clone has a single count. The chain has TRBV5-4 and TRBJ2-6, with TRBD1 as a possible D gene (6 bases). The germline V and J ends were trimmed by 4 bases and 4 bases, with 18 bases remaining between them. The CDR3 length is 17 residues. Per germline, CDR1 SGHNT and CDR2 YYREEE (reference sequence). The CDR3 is CASSPAAGALGANVLTF. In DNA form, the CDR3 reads TGTGCCAGCAGCCCCGCGGCAGGGGCATTGGGGGCCAACGTCCTGACTTTC.

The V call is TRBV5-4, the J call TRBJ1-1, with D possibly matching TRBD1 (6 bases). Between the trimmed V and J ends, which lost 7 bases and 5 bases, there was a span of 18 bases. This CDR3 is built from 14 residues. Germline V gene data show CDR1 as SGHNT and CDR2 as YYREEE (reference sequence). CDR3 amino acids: CASWVTGMRTEAFF. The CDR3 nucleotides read TGTGCCAGCTGGGTAACAGGGATGAGGACTGAAGCTTTCTTT.

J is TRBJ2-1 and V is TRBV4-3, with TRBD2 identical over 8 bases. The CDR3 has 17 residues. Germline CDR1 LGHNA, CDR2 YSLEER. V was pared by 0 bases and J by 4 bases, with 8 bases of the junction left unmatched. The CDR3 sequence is CASSQDLEASGYNEQFF. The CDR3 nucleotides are TGCGCCAGCAGCCAAGATCTGGAGGCTAGCGGGTACAATGAGCAGTTCTTC.

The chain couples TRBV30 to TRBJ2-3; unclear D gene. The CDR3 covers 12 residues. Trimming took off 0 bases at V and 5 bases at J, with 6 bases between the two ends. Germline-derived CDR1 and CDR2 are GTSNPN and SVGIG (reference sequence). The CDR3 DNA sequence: TGTGCCTGGAGTGTACAAGTAGATACGCAGTATTTT. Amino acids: CAWSVQVDTQYF.

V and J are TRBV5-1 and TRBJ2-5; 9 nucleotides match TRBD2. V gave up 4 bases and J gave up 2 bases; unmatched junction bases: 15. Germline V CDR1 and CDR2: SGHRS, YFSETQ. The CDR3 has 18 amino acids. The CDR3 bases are TGCGCCAGCAGCCGTGGAGTGTCGGGGCTAGCGGGGCAAGAGACCCAGTACTTC. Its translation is CASSRGVSGLAGQETQYF. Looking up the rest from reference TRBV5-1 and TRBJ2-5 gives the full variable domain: KAGVTQTPRYLIKTRGQQVTLSCSPISGHRSVSWYQQTPGQGLQFLFEYFSETQRNKGNFPGRFSGRQFSNSRSEMNVSTLELGDSALYLCASSRGVSGLAGQETQYFGPGTRLLVL.

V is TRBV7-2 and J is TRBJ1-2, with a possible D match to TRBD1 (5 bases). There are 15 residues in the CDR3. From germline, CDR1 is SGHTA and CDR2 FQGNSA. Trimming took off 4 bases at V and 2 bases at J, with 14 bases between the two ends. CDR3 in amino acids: CASSSSWGSNYGYTF. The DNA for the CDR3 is TGTGCCAGCAGCTCCAGTTGGGGGTCAAACTATGGCTACACCTTC.

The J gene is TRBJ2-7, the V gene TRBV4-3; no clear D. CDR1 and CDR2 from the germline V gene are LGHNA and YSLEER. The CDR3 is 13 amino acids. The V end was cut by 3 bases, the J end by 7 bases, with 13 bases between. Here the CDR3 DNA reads TGCGCCAGCAGCCAGCTAGACCCAATAGAGCAGTACTTC. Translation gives CASSQLDPIEQYF.

This CDR3 is CASSHWTSGRKTQYF. CDR3 sequence (DNA): TGTGCCAGCAGCCACTGGACTAGCGGGAGAAAGACCCAGTACTTC. J is TRBJ2-5 and V is TRBV5-4; 13 positions match TRBD2. CDR3 length equals 15 residues. Germline lookup yields CDR1 SGHNT and CDR2 YYREEE (reference sequence). With 4 bases clipped from V and 6 bases from J, the junction kept 6 bases outside the gene matches. The whole variable domain, filled in from reference TRBV5-4 and TRBJ2-5, reads ETGVTQSPTHLIKTRGQQVTLRCSSQSGHNTVSWYQQALGQGPQFIFQYYREEENGRGNFPPRFSGLQFPNYSSELNVNALELDDSALYLCASSHWTSGRKTQYFGPGTRLLVL.

The chain's CDR3 is CASTAGSNEQYF. The CDR3 DNA is TGTGCCAGCACGGCAGGGTCGAACGAGCAGTACTTC. The chain uses TRBV28 and TRBJ2-7; D may be TRBD1 (5 bases). V was clipped by 7 bases and J by 5 bases, with 12 bases between them. The length of the CDR3 is 12 residues. Germline V CDR1 and CDR2: MDHEN, SYDVKM.

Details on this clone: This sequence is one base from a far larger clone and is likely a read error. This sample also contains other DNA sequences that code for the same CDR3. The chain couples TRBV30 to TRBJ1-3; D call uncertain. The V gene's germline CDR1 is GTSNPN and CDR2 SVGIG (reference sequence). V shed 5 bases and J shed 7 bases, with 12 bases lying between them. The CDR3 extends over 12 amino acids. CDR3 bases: TGTGCCTGGTCACCGGGAGAGAACACCATATATTTT. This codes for CAWSPGENTIYF.

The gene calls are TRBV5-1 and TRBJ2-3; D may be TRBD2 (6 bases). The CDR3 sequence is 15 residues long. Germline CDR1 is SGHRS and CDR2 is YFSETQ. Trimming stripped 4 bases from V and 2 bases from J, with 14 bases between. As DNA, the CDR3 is TGCGCCAGCAGCCCGGACTATCTTGACACAGATACGCAGTATTTT. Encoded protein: CASSPDYLDTDTQYF.

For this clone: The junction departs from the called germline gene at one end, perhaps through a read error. The CDR3 DNA sequence: TGTGCCAGTAGTTACGGGGCCACGGGGCCCCAGTACTTC. It translates to CASSYGATGPQYF. The V and J genes are TRBV27 and TRBJ2-5, with D possibly being TRBD1 or TRBD2 (5 bases each). Germline V lookup: CDR1 MNHEY, CDR2 SMNVEV (reference sequence). This CDR3 region has 13 residues.

The CDR3 coding sequence is TGCAGTGCCAGTGGAACCGACGAGCAGTACTTC. As protein: CSASGTDEQYF. The chain employs TRBV20-1 and TRBJ2-5; no reliable D call. The DNA end lines up better with TRBJ2-7; the J call may be wrong. The CDR3 extends over 11 amino acids. The germline gives CDR1 DFQATT, CDR2 SNEGSKA (reference sequence).